The 3 T cell receptor beta chains in this list originate from one sample, sequenced in a study of blood T cell repertoires in COVID-19. The data were produced by immunoSEQ multiplex PCR, yet TCRdb's version contains in-frame clones alone and is incomplete. The table shows 150,000 or so clones, with approximately 86% occurring only once. Sample: peripheral blood. Receptors were obtained from a woman aged 45 to 65 with acute or convalescent COVID-19.

The rearrangement uses TRBV25-1 and TRBJ1-6; perhaps TRBD1 as D (6 bases). CDR1 and CDR2 from the germline V gene are MGHDK and SYGVNS. V lost 9 bases, J lost 10 bases, and 13 bases lay in between. The CDR3 contains 12 residues. DNA of the CDR3: TGTGCCAGTAAGGACAGTACCTCACCCCTCCACTTT. Its protein product is CASKDSTSPLHF.

The V and J genes are TRBV7-2 and TRBJ2-7; 8 bases are a match to TRBD1. V trimming: 5 bases; J trimming: 5 bases; junction bases outside the gene matches: 11. Per the germline V gene, CDR1 is SGHTA and CDR2 is FQGNSA. The CDR3 has 15 amino acids. In DNA form, the CDR3 reads TGTGCCAGCAGCAAAAGAGGGACAGGTGATGACGAGCAGTACTTC. This encodes CASSKRGTGDDEQYF.

V gene TRBV7-8 combines with J gene TRBJ1-1; D is perhaps TRBD1 (6 bases). This CDR3 is 16 amino acids long. The V gene's germline CDR1 is SGHVS and CDR2 FQNEAQ. Trimming took 1 base from V and 5 from J, leaving 17 bases between them. CDR3 loop: CASSLGGRGSRTEAFF. Here the CDR3 DNA reads TGTGCCAGCAGCTTAGGGGGGCGGGGGTCTAGAACTGAAGCTTTCTTT.